This T cell receptor beta chain was retrieved from a study of T cell changes during pregnancy in multiple sclerosis (dated by TCRdb to about 2019). Some background on the complete study: In women with multiple sclerosis, the researchers looked at how the T cell repertoire shifted as pregnancy progressed.

Libraries were built with the immunoSEQ multiplex PCR assay. TCRdb mirrors the immuneACCESS table, restricted to in-frame sequences. Some clones are absent from its copies; in checked studies, under half trace to an unresolved V gene, and the reason for the others is unknown. In this sample the table shows approximately 50,000 clones, about nine tenths of which occur a single time. In total, the top ten clones hold roughly 10% of the sample. From a lookup of the germline V gene (reference sequence), CDR1 and CDR2 are DFQATT and SNEGSKA. The junction shows trimming of 0 bases on V and 5 bases on J, plus 5 bases between the germline ends. Including cysteine and phenylalanine, the CDR3 has 11 amino acids. Only CDR3 DNA is held: 33 bases, read in frame from base 1. A word on this clone: It has no known antigen specificity. Per-base quality was not reported, and no clone a single base away is much larger than it.

The sequences come from CD8+ T cells from peripheral blood mononuclear cells, collected after pregnancy. This TCR came from a female donor with multiple sclerosis, enrolled in a pregnancy study. The sequence links TRBV20-1 to TRBJ2-7, with no confidently assigned D gene. The CDR3 region reads CSARDGNEQYF. The nucleotides are TGCAGTGCTAGAGATGGCAACGAGCAGTACTTC.